This passage covers 27 T cell receptor beta chains from one sample sequenced in a study of cytomegalovirus exposure and HLA in healthy donors. Primers: 60 Vbeta forward and 13 Jbeta reverse. Assay used: immunoSEQ multiplex PCR; TCRdb lists only in-frame clones, some missing. The sample includes some 140,000 clones, roughly 85% of them seen just once. The sample comprised PBMCs. The source of these receptors is a man aged 35 to 55 in good health and CMV-seropositive.

This clone has only a few counts. This chain connects TRBV5-1 to TRBJ2-7, with 11 nucleotides matching TRBD1. V shed 3 bases, J shed 4 bases, and the junction held 15 bases outside the gene matches. Germline loops: CDR1 SGHRS, CDR2 YFSETQ. The CDR3 contains 18 residues. The DNA for the CDR3 is TGCGCCAGCAGCTACACGGACAGGGGGCTAACTTCTGGATACGAGCAGTACTTC. This encodes CASSYTDRGLTSGYEQYF.

V gene TRBV27 combines with J gene TRBJ2-7; D might be TRBD1 (6 bases). V lost 4 bases, J lost 3 bases, and 10 bases lay in between. Germline CDR1 reads MNHEY; CDR2 reads SMNVEV (reference sequence). This CDR3 comprises 13 residues. CDR3 nucleotide sequence: TGTGCCAGCAGTTCAGGGGTGGTCTACGAGCAGTACTTC. The encoded protein is CASSSGVVYEQYF.

This chain links TRBV10-3 with TRBJ2-1; 8 positions agree with TRBD1. The ends lost 10 bases at V and 5 bases at J; junction bases unmatched: 13. The CDR3 loop spans 15 amino acids. Germline lookup yields CDR1 ENHRY and CDR2 SYGVKD. The CDR3 coding sequence is TGTGCCAGCTCAGGGGGCCTTGGGGCAGACAATGAGCAGTTCTTC. Translating it yields CASSGGLGADNEQFF.

The chain employs TRBV19 and TRBJ2-7, with D possibly matching TRBD2 (6 bases). The V and J ends lost 2 bases and 5 bases respectively, with 13 bases between them. CDR3 size: 14 residues. Germline V gives CDR1 LNHDA, CDR2 SQIVND (reference sequence). The CDR3 sequence is CASSIKAGTNEQYF. CDR3 in DNA: TGTGCCAGTAGTATAAAGGCGGGAACCAACGAGCAGTACTTC. Full variable domain (missing parts from reference TRBV19 and TRBJ2-7): DGGITQSPKYLFRKEGQNVTLSCEQNLNHDAMYWYRQDPGQGLRLIYYSQIVNDFQKGDIAEGYSVSREKKESFPLTVTSAQKNPTAFYLCASSIKAGTNEQYFGPGTRLTVT.

The chain carries TRBV7-2 and TRBJ2-7, with 8 bases lining up with TRBD2. The CDR3 loop spans 15 amino acids. Germline CDR1 reads SGHTA; CDR2 reads FQGNSA. J gave up 3 bases and V 1 base, and 5 bases lay outside the gene matches. CDR3 bases: TGTGCCAGCAGCTTAGGTTTAGCGGGGAACTACGAGCAGTACTTC. Its translation: CASSLGLAGNYEQYF.

This clone appeared once. The rearrangement joins TRBV2 to TRBJ2-5; D perhaps matches TRBD1 (5 bases). Trimming cost V 10 bases and J 4 bases, with 19 bases left between them. Germline V gives CDR1 SNHLY, CDR2 FYNNEI. This CDR3 spans 14 amino acids. The CDR3 DNA reads as TGTGCCACCAACTGGATGGGAAGGGGAGAGACCCAGTACTTC. Protein sequence: CATNWMGRGETQYF. Variable domain in full (rest from reference TRBV2 and TRBJ2-5): EPEVTQTPSHQVTQMGQEVILRCVPISNHLYFYWYRQILGQKVEFLVSFYNNEISEKSEIFDDQFSVERPDGSNFTLKIRSTKLEDSAMYFCATNWMGRGETQYFGPGTRLLVL.

J is TRBJ1-5 and V is TRBV7-6, with 8 bases identical to TRBD1. With 5 bases clipped from V and 6 bases from J, the junction kept 3 bases outside the gene matches. CDR3 length: 13 residues. Germline values: CDR1 SGHVS, CDR2 FNYEAQ. The CDR3 bases are TGTGCCAGCAGCGTCGACAGGGGTCAGCCCCAGCATTTT. Translated: CASSVDRGQPQHF.

The chain carries TRBV28 and TRBJ1-2, with 8 bases lining up with TRBD1. J lost 7 bases, V lost 3 bases, and 10 bases had no gene match. The germline CDR1 and CDR2 sequences are MDHEN and SYDVKM. This CDR3 is built from 15 residues. The CDR3 sequence: CASSFGQGQRVGYTF. The CDR3 DNA reads TGTGCCAGCAGTTTTGGACAGGGACAGCGGGTTGGCTACACCTTC.

This clone was picked up a small number of times. The rearrangement links TRBV2 to TRBJ2-3; perhaps TRBD2 as D (5 bases). Germline lookup yields CDR1 SNHLY and CDR2 FYNNEI. V was cut by 11 bases and J by 4 bases, with 16 bases left in between. This CDR3 comprises 13 residues. CDR3 loop: CAQRGPNADTQYF. CDR3 bases: TGTGCCCAACGAGGGCCGAACGCAGATACGCAGTATTTT.

The V and J genes are TRBV19 and TRBJ1-4; 7 nucleotides agree with TRBD1. The CDR3 is made up of 15 amino acids. The ends lost 5 bases at V and 8 bases at J; junction bases unmatched: 11. CDR1 is LNHDA and CDR2 is SQIVND in the germline V gene (reference sequence). CDR3 in amino acids: CASSVRQGGKEKLFF. For the CDR3, the DNA is TGTGCCAGTAGTGTACGACAGGGTGGGAAGGAAAAACTGTTTTTT.

The chain joins TRBV19 to TRBJ1-4; 9 nucleotides align to TRBD1. Germline V gene lookup returns CDR1 LNHDA and CDR2 SQIVND (reference sequence). The CDR3 contains 14 residues. V was clipped by 6 bases and J by 8 bases; unmatched bases: 7. CDR3 bases: TGTGCCAGTAGGGGGACAGGGTTTTTGGAAAAACTGTTTTTT. Translating gives CASRGTGFLEKLFF. Based on the CDR3 plus reference TRBV19 and TRBJ1-4, the full variable domain is DGGITQSPKYLFRKEGQNVTLSCEQNLNHDAMYWYRQDPGQGLRLIYYSQIVNDFQKGDIAEGYSVSREKKESFPLTVTSAQKNPTAFYLCASRGTGFLEKLFFGSGTQLSVL.

The rearrangement links TRBV5-1 to TRBJ1-1; D perhaps matches TRBD1 (6 bases). CDR1 and CDR2 (germline): SGHRS, YFSETQ. This CDR3 is 14 amino acids long. V was shortened by 3 bases and J by 4 bases, with 13 bases between the two germline ends. Here the CDR3 DNA reads TGCGCCAGCAGCTGGGACACACTAAGCACTGAAGCTTTCTTT. Its protein product is CASSWDTLSTEAFF.

The gene calls are TRBV5-4 and TRBJ2-7; 7 positions agree with TRBD2. Germline values: CDR1 SGHNT, CDR2 YYREEE (reference sequence). CDR3 length: 15 amino acids. After removal of 4 bases from V and 1 base from J, the junction contained 8 bases not matched to a gene. The CDR3 spells CASSVRASGSYEQYF. In DNA form, the CDR3 reads TGTGCCAGCAGCGTACGGGCTAGCGGATCCTACGAGCAGTACTTC.

The chain carries TRBV5-1 and TRBJ1-3, with D possibly TRBD1 on 6 matching bases. There are 16 residues in the CDR3. Germline-derived CDR1 and CDR2 are SGHRS and YFSETQ. V was clipped by 1 base and J by 9 bases, with 20 bases between them. CDR3 residues: CASSLRTALGGGTIYF. For the CDR3, the DNA is TGCGCCAGCAGCTTGAGGACAGCGTTAGGCGGAGGCACCATATATTTT.

This rearrangement joins TRBV5-1 to TRBJ2-3, with D perhaps matching TRBD2 (5 bases). The CDR3 consists of 16 residues. Germline CDR1 SGHRS, CDR2 YFSETQ. V gave up 0 bases and J gave up 4 bases, with 15 bases separating them. The CDR3 nucleotides are TGCGCCAGCAGCTTGGCCGGGGTGGGAGTAGCAGATACGCAGTATTTT. Encoded protein: CASSLAGVGVADTQYF.

The count of this clone is one. V usage is TRBV11-3 and J usage is TRBJ2-1, with 8 nucleotides matching TRBD2. CDR3 length: 15 amino acids. Trimming at V came to 5 bases and at J to 10 bases, leaving 13 bases not matched to a gene. Germline CDR1 and CDR2: SGHNT and YENEEA. DNA of the CDR3: TGTGCCAGCAGCCGTCTAGCGGGTAATTTAGGAGAGCAGTTCTTC. Translation gives CASSRLAGNLGEQFF.

This clone was observed a few times. The chain combines TRBV10-1 with TRBJ2-5; 12 bases match TRBD1. V gave up 4 bases and J gave up 5 bases; unmatched junction bases: 8. Germline-derived CDR1 and CDR2 are WNHNN and SYGVQD (reference sequence). The CDR3 runs 16 residues. Written as DNA, the CDR3 is TGCGCCAGCAGTGCTTCGGGACAGGGGGCTTTGGAGACCCAGTACTTC. It yields the protein CASSASGQGALETQYF.

The V call is TRBV27, the J call TRBJ2-7; TRBD2 matches 7 bases. The germline V gene encodes CDR1 MNHEY and CDR2 SMNVEV (reference sequence). The CDR3 runs 15 residues. With V trimmed by 5 bases and J by 3 bases, 10 bases remained unmatched. CDR3 DNA: TGTGCCAGCAGTACGCGAGTGGGAGGGAGCTACGAGCAGTACTTC. Amino acid sequence: CASSTRVGGSYEQYF.

The chain couples TRBV7-6 to TRBJ2-3, with 8 bases lining up with TRBD2. The germline gives CDR1 SGHVS, CDR2 FNYEAQ. CDR3 size: 13 residues. The ends lost 5 bases at V and 5 bases at J; junction bases unmatched: 3. CDR3 residues: CASSRSGGDTQYF. The CDR3 DNA reads as TGTGCCAGCAGCCGAAGCGGGGGAGATACGCAGTATTTT.

This clone was found a few times. V usage is TRBV7-9 and J usage is TRBJ1-2; D gene unclear. Trimming removed 0 bases from V and 1 base from J, with 6 bases in between. Germline V gene lookup returns CDR1 SEHNR and CDR2 FQNEAQ (reference sequence). The CDR3 is 14 amino acids. CDR3 DNA sequence: TGTGCCAGCAGCTTAGCGGCAGTTAACTATGGCTACACCTTC. Its protein product is CASSLAAVNYGYTF.

The V gene is TRBV9, the J gene TRBJ2-2, with D perhaps matching TRBD1 (6 bases). Germline V gives CDR1 SGDLS, CDR2 YYNGEE. This CDR3 has 16 residues. Trimming took 0 bases from V and 7 from J, leaving 16 bases between them. The CDR3 is CASSVEGIARGGELFF. CDR3 bases: TGTGCCAGCAGCGTAGAGGGGATAGCCAGGGGCGGGGAGCTGTTTTTT.

The chain couples TRBV4-1 to TRBJ1-2; 7 bases align to TRBD1. This CDR3 is built from 17 residues. Germline V lookup: CDR1 MGHRA, CDR2 YSYEKL. Trimming took 0 bases from V and 2 from J; bases not matched to a gene: 9. The CDR3 loop reads CASSQEGGQIVNYGYTF. CDR3 DNA sequence: TGCGCCAGCAGCCAAGAGGGGGGACAGATCGTCAACTATGGCTACACCTTC.

The V gene is TRBV2, the J gene TRBJ1-2, with D hard to call. The CDR3 is made up of 12 amino acids. CDR1 is SNHLY and CDR2 is FYNNEI in the germline V gene. The ends were cut back, 6 bases at V and 3 bases at J, with 8 bases in the middle. Written as DNA, the CDR3 is TGTGCCAGCAGGGGAGGGTACTATGGCTACACCTTC. Residues: CASRGGYYGYTF.

The chain couples TRBV2 to TRBJ2-1, with TRBD2 matching over 9 bases. V lost 6 bases to trimming and J lost 12 bases; unmatched junction nucleotides: 12. The length of the CDR3 is 14 residues. From germline, CDR1 is SNHLY and CDR2 FYNNEI. The CDR3 coding sequence is TGTGCCAGCAGATTTAGCGGGAGCCCGGAGCGGCAGTTCTTC. It translates to CASRFSGSPERQFF.

The chain carries TRBV30 and TRBJ2-7; a possible D gene is TRBD2 (7 bases). The CDR3 is made up of 15 amino acids. Trimming took off 0 bases at V and 2 bases at J, with 14 bases between the two ends. From germline, CDR1 is GTSNPN and CDR2 SVGIG (reference sequence). In DNA form, the CDR3 reads TGTGCCTGGAGTGTAGGGGGGGTAGCTACCTACGAGCAGTACTTC. The encoded protein is CAWSVGGVATYEQYF.

The chain links TRBV29-1 to TRBJ1-3; 11 nucleotides agree with TRBD1. Germline V gives CDR1 SQVTM, CDR2 ANQGSEA. V shed 4 bases, J shed 6 bases, and the junction held 5 bases outside the gene matches. This CDR3 spans 14 amino acids. The CDR3 region has the DNA TGCAGCGTTGTCTCGGGACAGGGGGAAAACACCATATATTTT. Its protein is CSVVSGQGENTIYF.

The chain links TRBV9 to TRBJ1-3; no clear D gene. Germline lookup yields CDR1 SGDLS and CDR2 YYNGEE. V lost 4 bases and J 0 bases, leaving 11 bases between the germline ends. The CDR3 sequence is 15 residues long. As DNA, the CDR3 is TGTGCCAGCAGCCCCCGACTGGCCTCTGGAAACACCATATATTTT. Amino acids: CASSPRLASGNTIYF.